This T cell receptor (beta chain) was found in a study of T-cell reconstitution after alpha-beta-depleted transplantation in children. Library preparation (for TCRbeta) was performed with unique molecular identifiers. Via MiXCR, TCRdb re-called the PCR reads, giving one row per CDR3 protein. The sample yields approximately 650,000 distinct CDR3 sequences, around 13% seen once. This clonotype occurred many times. Its specificity is not known. Findings and limits, study-wide: From surviving recipient T cells and thymic progenitors came the high day-60 TCRbeta diversity observed in some patients. Approximately two months post-transplant, alpha-beta T cells reportedly originated from several hundred expanded graft clones. At one year after transplant, newly produced T cells mostly accounted for T-cell counts and diversity.

Looked up from germline, CDR1 is MNHNY and CDR2 is SVGAGI (reference sequence). This CDR3 is built from 13 residues. V was trimmed by 7 bases and J by 8 bases, leaving 17 bases between them. The chain combines TRBV6-6 with TRBJ1-2, with D maybe TRBD1 (6 bases). This specimen was PBMCs, taken before TCRalphabeta/CD19-depleted stem cell transplant. This receptor was obtained from a girl aged 2-9 years with congenital amegakaryocytic thrombocytopenia, due to receive a stem cell transplant. DNA for the CDR3: TGTGCCAGCAACCCAAGGTGGGGGGGCGGCTACACCTTC. It specifies CASNPRWGGGYTF.